This T cell receptor (beta chain) was sequenced for a study of T-cell reconstitution after alpha-beta-depleted transplantation in children. CDR3 size: 16 residues. Germline-derived CDR1 and CDR2 are SGDLS and YYNGEE. A remark on this clonotype: A single base separates this from a much larger clone, so it may be a read error.

Unique molecular identifiers were incorporated during preparation of the TCRbeta library. TCRdb called the PCR reads again in MiXCR, with one record for every CDR3 protein. This repertoire shows hundreds of thousands of distinct CDR3 sequences, 9.5% to 13% found once; its top ten account for about 8%. The clonotype comes from a boy younger than two with acute myeloid leukemia, due to receive a stem cell transplant. This rearrangement joins TRBV9 to TRBJ2-7; TRBD2 matches 13 bases. Specimen: PBMCs, collected before TCRalphabeta/CD19-depleted stem cell transplant. CDR3 nucleotides: TGTGCCAGCAGCCCCGGACTAGCGGGGGAACCCTACGAGCAGCACTTC. Its translation: CASSPGLAGEPYEQHF.